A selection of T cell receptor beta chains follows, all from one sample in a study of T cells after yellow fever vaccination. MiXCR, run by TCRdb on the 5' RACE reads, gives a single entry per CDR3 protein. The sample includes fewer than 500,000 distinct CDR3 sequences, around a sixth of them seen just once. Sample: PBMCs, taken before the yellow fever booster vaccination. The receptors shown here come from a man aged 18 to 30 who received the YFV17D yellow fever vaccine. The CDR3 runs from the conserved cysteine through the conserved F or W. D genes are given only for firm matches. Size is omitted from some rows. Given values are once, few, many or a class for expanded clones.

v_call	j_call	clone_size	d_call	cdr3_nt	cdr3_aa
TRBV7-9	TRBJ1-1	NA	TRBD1	TGTGCCAGCGACAGGGGACTGAACACTGAAGCTTTCTTT	CASDRGLNTEAFF
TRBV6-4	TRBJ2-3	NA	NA	TGTGCCAGCAGAAAGACACCTAGCACAGATACGCAGTATTTT	CASRKTPSTDTQYF
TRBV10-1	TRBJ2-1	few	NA	TGCGCCAGCAGTAACAACGGGGTAGACAATGAGCAGTTCTTC	CASSNNGVDNEQFF
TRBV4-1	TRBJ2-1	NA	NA	TGCGCCAGCAGCCAAGCCATGGGGGCATGGGATGAGCAGTTCTTC	CASSQAMGAWDEQFF
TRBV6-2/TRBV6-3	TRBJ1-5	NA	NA	TGTGCCAGCAGTTCGAGCGTGGGACAGCCCCAGCATTTT	CASSSSVGQPQHF
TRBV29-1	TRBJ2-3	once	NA	TGCAGCGTTGAAGATGGCGGGCTCACAGATACGCAGTATTTT	CSVEDGGLTDTQYF
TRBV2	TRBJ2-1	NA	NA	TGTGCCAGCTTGAGCCCAAGCGGGAATGAGCAGTTCTTC	CASLSPSGNEQFF
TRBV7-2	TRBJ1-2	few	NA	TGTGCCGTACAGGGCCTGAACCTAGGGGGCTATGGCTACACCTTC	CAVQGLNLGGYGYTF
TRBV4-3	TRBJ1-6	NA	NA	TGCGCCAGCAGCCAGCACCGTAACAGGGTTAATTCACCCCTCCACTTT	CASSQHRNRVNSPLHF
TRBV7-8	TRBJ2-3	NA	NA	TGTGCCAGCAGCTTCCCCTTGGATACGCAGTATTTT	CASSFPLDTQYF
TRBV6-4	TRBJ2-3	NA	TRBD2	TGTGCCAGCAGTGAAATTTGGACTAGCGGGGACGGTACAGATCCGCAGTATTTT	CASSEIWTSGDGTDPQYF
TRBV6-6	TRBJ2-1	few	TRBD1	TGTGCCAGCAGTTACGGGACAGGCAATGAGCAGTTCTTC	CASSYGTGNEQFF
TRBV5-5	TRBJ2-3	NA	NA	TGTGCCAGCAGCTCCCGAATGGGCACAGATACGCAGTATTTT	CASSSRMGTDTQYF
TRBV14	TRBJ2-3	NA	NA	TGTGCCAGCAGCCAAGCTGGGGGTACGCAGTATTTT	CASSQAGGTQYF
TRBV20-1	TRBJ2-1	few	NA	TGCAGTGCCCTAAAGGGAAATTATAATGAGCAGTTCTTC	CSALKGNYNEQFF
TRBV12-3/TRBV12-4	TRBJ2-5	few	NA	TGTGCCAGCAGCCCAGGGGGGCCCCGAGAGACCCAGTACTTC	CASSPGGPRETQYF
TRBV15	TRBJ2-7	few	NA	TGTGCCACCAGCAGAGAACCGAAATTATACTACGAGCAGTACTTC	CATSREPKLYYEQYF
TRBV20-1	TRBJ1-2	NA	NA	TGCAGTGCAGAAACGTTCGGCTACACCTTC	CSAETFGYTF
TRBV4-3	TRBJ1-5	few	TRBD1	TGCGCCAGCAGCCTCTCATACGGGACAGATAGCAATCAGCCCCAGCATTTT	CASSLSYGTDSNQPQHF
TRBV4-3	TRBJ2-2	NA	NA	TGCGCCAGCAGCCAAGATCAGGGCGGGAACACCGGGGAGCTGTTTTTT	CASSQDQGGNTGELFF
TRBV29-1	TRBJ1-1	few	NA	TGCAGCGTGCAAACAGGGAACACTGAAGCTTTCTTT	CSVQTGNTEAFF
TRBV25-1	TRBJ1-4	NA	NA	TGTGCCAGCAGTGAGACGGGAGGAAAACTGTTTTTT	CASSETGGKLFF
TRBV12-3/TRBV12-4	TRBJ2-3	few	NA	TGTGCCAGCAGTTCCCGATTTCGGGATACGCAGTATTTT	CASSSRFRDTQYF
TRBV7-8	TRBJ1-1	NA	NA	TGTGCCAGCAGCTTAGCGCTCCGGAGGCAAGACACTGAAGCTTTCTTT	CASSLALRRQDTEAFF
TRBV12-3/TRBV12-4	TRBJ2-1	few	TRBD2	TGTGCCAGCAGTCGGACTAGCGGGGTCGTCAATGAGCAGTTCTTC	CASSRTSGVVNEQFF
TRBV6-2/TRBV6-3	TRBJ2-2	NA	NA	TGTGCCAGCAGCCCCGAGGGTAGGCGGCGAAACGGGGAGCTGTTTTTT	CASSPEGRRRNGELFF
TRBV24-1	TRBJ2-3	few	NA	TGTGCCACCAGTGATCCCACGTCCTATGCGCAGTATTTT	CATSDPTSYAQYF
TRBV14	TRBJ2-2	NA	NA	TGTGCCAGCAGCCAAGATAACACCTCGAACACCGGGGAGCTGTTTTTT	CASSQDNTSNTGELFF
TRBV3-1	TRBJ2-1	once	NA	TGTGCCAGCAGCTACGGGACACGAAATGAGCAGTTCTTC	CASSYGTRNEQFF
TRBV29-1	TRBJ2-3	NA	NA	TGCAGCGTTGAACGGGGAAGGGGCACAGATACGCAGTATTTT	CSVERGRGTDTQYF
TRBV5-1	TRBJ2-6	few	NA	TGCGCCAGCAGCTACAGGGCCTCTGGGGCCAACGTCCTGACTTTC	CASSYRASGANVLTF
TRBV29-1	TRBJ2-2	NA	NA	TGCAGCGTCCGACTCCTAAATGGCTACGAAACCGGGGAGCTGTTTTTT	CSVRLLNGYETGELFF
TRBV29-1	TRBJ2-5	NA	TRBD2	TGCAGCGTCCGTGGACTAGCGGGGGCGCGATGGGAGACCCAGTACTTC	CSVRGLAGARWETQYF
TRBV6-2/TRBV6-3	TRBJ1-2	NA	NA	TGTGCCAGCAGTCGAGACGACAGCCTTATCTATGGCTACACCTTC	CASSRDDSLIYGYTF
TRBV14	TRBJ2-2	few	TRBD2	TGTGCCAGCAGCCGAGCGGGGAGCACCGGGGAGCTGTTTTTT	CASSRAGSTGELFF
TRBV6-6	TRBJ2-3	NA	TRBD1	TGTGCCAGCAGTTACGGGCAGGGGGCGTCAGATACGCAGTATTTT	CASSYGQGASDTQYF
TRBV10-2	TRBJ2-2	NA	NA	TGCGCCAGCAGTGAGCAACCGACTCTGGGCGGGGAGCTGTTTTTT	CASSEQPTLGGELFF
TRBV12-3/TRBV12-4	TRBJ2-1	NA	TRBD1	TGTGCCAGCGCAGGACAGGACTCGAATGAGCAGTTCTTC	CASAGQDSNEQFF
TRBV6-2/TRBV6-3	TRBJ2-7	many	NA	TGTGCCAGCAGTTACCGGGACAACTACGAGCAGTACTTC	CASSYRDNYEQYF
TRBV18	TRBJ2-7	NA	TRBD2	TGTGCCAGCTCACCTGGACTAGCGGGGAATTCCTACGAGCAGTACTTC	CASSPGLAGNSYEQYF
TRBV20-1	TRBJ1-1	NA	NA	TGCAGTGCTAGAGATGATGGCCCTGAAGCTTTCTTT	CSARDDGPEAFF
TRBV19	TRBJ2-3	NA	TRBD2	TGTGCCAGTAAAGGGGCACTGGCGGGGGGGCCCGCAGATACGCAGTATTTT	CASKGALAGGPADTQYF
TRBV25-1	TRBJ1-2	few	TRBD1	TGTGCCAGCAGTGACCGGACAGGCCTCACCTATGGCTACACCTTC	CASSDRTGLTYGYTF
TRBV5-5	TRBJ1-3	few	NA	TGTGCCAGCAGCTTGGAGGGGCTTGAGGGAAACACCATATATTTT	CASSLEGLEGNTIYF
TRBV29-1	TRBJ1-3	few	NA	TGCAGCGTTGAGGGATCTGGAAACACCATATATTTT	CSVEGSGNTIYF
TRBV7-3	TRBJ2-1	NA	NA	TGTGCCAGCAGCATTACAGGGTACGATGAGCAGTTCTTC	CASSITGYDEQFF
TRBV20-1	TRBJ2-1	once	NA	TGCAGTGCTCTAGCCTACAATGAGCAGTTCTTC	CSALAYNEQFF
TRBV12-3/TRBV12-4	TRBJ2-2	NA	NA	TGTGCCAGCAGTTTTACGGGGATCGACACCGGGGAGCTGTTTTTT	CASSFTGIDTGELFF
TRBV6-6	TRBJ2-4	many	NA	TGTGCCAGCACAGAGGGGGCCAAAAACATTCAGTACTTC	CASTEGAKNIQYF
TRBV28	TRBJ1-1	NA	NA	TGTGCCAGCAGTAAACTCGGGACGGACATGAACACTGAAGCTTTCTTT	CASSKLGTDMNTEAFF
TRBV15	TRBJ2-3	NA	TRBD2	TGTGCCACCAGCAGAGGAGGGACTACCACAGATACGCAGTATTTT	CATSRGGTTTDTQYF
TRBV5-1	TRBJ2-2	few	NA	TGCGCCAGCAGCCCGACCAGGAACACCGGGGAGCTGTTTTTT	CASSPTRNTGELFF
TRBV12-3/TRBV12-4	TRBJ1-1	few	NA	TGTGCCAGCAAGAGGAATTTGGACACTGAAGCTTTCTTT	CASKRNLDTEAFF
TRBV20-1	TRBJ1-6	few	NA	TGCAGTGCTCTAGATAGAAATTCACCCCTCCACTTT	CSALDRNSPLHF
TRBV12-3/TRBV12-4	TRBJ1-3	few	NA	TGTGCCAGCAGTTGGACGACAGATCACTCTGGAAACACCATATATTTT	CASSWTTDHSGNTIYF